This T cell receptor (beta chain) was identified during a study of sequential checkpoint blockade in melanoma. Profiled with immunoSEQ multiplex PCR; TCRdb holds only in-frame clones, not every one. The repertoire holds fewer than 15,000 clones, about four fifths seen once, with around 28% in the top ten. The treatment was: randomized to nivolumab then ipilimumab (arm A) or the reverse (arm B). CDR1 is LNHNV and CDR2 is YYDKDF in the germline V gene (reference sequence). With 1 base removed from V and 0 bases from J, the gap between germline ends came to 7 bases. The CDR3 runs 15 residues. The chain combines TRBV15 with TRBJ1-3; D call uncertain. The sequencing used CD8+ T cells sorted from blood (inferred from file names), collected from a patient given nivolumab and ipilimumab in sequence. The origin of this receptor is a human donor with melanoma. This CDR3 is CATSRARFSGNTIYF. The CDR3 DNA follows: TGTGCCACCAGCAGAGCGCGCTTCTCTGGAAACACCATATATTTT.